The T cell receptor beta chain under discussion was sequenced for a study of blood T cells in healthy people across ages. The sample, roughly 9.1 milliliters of peripheral blood, was drawn from each donor. The authors ran a second PCR of 7 to 11 cycles using a sample-barcoded 5' primer and a J-beta primer mix. MiXCR was run by TCRdb on the 5' RACE reads, yielding one entry per CDR3 protein. The sample lists 800,000 or so distinct CDR3 sequences, approximately 25% seen once, with approximately 4% in the top ten. Looked up from germline, CDR1 is ENHRY and CDR2 is SYGVKD. V was clipped by 8 bases and J by 1 base, with 12 bases between them. The CDR3 runs 13 residues. These records were also assigned to another study, of T cells of mothers and their children.

The sequence came from a boy younger than 18 in good health. V and J are TRBV10-3 and TRBJ2-7; no definite D call. Sequencing input: blood. The CDR3 nucleotides read TGTGCCATCGGTTCAAACGATTCCTACGAGCAGTACTTC. This translates into CAIGSNDSYEQYF.